One sample yielded the 20 T cell receptor beta chains listed below, sequenced in a study of molecular identifiers for immune sequencing clone quantification. TCRdb re-called the PCR reads through MiXCR, storing one row per CDR3 protein. The table lists about 300,000 distinct CDR3 sequences, about 22% of them singletons, with about 0.81% in the top ten. Sequences were obtained from naive CD8+ T cells from blood, with Jurkat cell RNA spiked in. As for subset: FACS-sorted CD8+CD4-CCR7+CD45RA+ naive T cells. Receptors were obtained from a human donor in good health. Some libraries in this study had Jurkat cell RNA spiked in.

CDR3 nucleotides: TGCGCCAGCAGCCGGTCTGGATCGGGTAAAAAACAGGGGCCTGGCTACACCTTC. As protein: CASSRSGSGKKQGPGYTF. This chain uses TRBV4-1 with TRBJ1-2; 7 bases are a match to TRBD1. The CDR3 has 18 residues. Germline V CDR1 and CDR2: MGHRA, YSYEKL. Trimming removed 4 bases from V and 7 bases from J; junction bases left unmatched: 21.

This clonotype showed up many times. The chain joins TRBV3-1 to TRBJ1-1; D might be TRBD1 (6 bases). CDR1 LGHDT and CDR2 YNNKEL come from the germline V gene (reference sequence). V gave up 2 bases and J gave up 6 bases, with 13 bases separating them. The CDR3 has 14 residues. The CDR3 DNA is TGTGCCAGCAGCCAAAGGGTACAGGGCTCTGAAGCTTTCTTT. It is translated as CASSQRVQGSEAFF.

This clonotype was seen a handful of times. The chain uses TRBV4-3 and TRBJ1-6; TRBD1 might be the D (6 bases). This CDR3 has 16 amino acids. The germline V gene has CDR1 LGHNA and CDR2 YSLEER. The ends were cut back, 0 bases at V and 7 bases at J, with 13 bases in the middle. In DNA form, the CDR3 reads TGCGCCAGCAGCCAAGATTGGGGGGCTCGGAATTCACCCCTCCACTTT. This codes for CASSQDWGARNSPLHF.

The sample holds many counts of this clonotype. The V call is TRBV28, the J call TRBJ2-3; 12 positions match TRBD2. After removal of 5 bases from V and 2 bases from J, the junction contained 8 bases not matched to a gene. The CDR3 is 17 amino acids. CDR1 and CDR2 (germline): MDHEN, SYDVKM. CDR3 amino acids: CASSDRTSGVLTDTQYF. The CDR3 coding sequence is TGTGCCAGCAGTGACCGGACTAGCGGGGTCCTCACAGATACGCAGTATTTT.

This clonotype was observed a few times. The chain recombines TRBV13 with TRBJ1-3; no reliable D call. The CDR3 consists of 15 residues. The V gene lost 2 bases and the J gene lost 4 bases, with 12 bases spanning the gap. Germline CDR1 is PRHDT and CDR2 is FYEKMQ (reference sequence). The CDR3 is CASSLKGISGNTIYF. The CDR3 DNA reads as TGTGCCAGCAGCTTAAAGGGAATATCGGGAAACACCATATATTTT.

Comment on this clonotype: This could be a read error, since a much larger clone is one nucleotide away. The chain employs TRBV5-6 and TRBJ2-1; the D is unclear. This CDR3 comprises 13 residues. V lost 3 bases and J 10 bases, leaving 14 bases between the germline ends. Germline CDR1 reads SGHDT; CDR2 reads YYEEEE. The CDR3: CASSSRLGHEQFF. In nucleotides, the CDR3 is TGTGCCAGCAGCTCACGGTTGGGCCACGAGCAGTTCTTC. Supplemented by reference TRBV5-6 and TRBJ2-1, the full variable domain reads DAGVTQSPTHLIKTRGQQVTLRCSPKSGHDTVSWYQQALGQGPQFIFQYYEEEERQRGNFPDRFSGHQFPNYSSELNVNALLLGDSALYLCASSSRLGHEQFFGPGTRLTVL.

About this clonotype: This sequence may be a read error, since a much larger clone differs from it by one base. V usage is TRBV5-1 and J usage is TRBJ2-2; 8 nucleotides match TRBD2. The CDR3 loop spans 17 amino acids. Germline CDR1 is SGHRS and CDR2 is YFSETQ. CDR3 protein: CASGLGPTSEDTGELFF. CDR3 nucleotide sequence: TGCGCCAGCGGCTTGGGTCCGACTAGCGAGGACACCGGGGAGCTGTTTTTT.

The V and J genes are TRBV6-2 or TRBV6-3 and TRBJ1-5, with TRBD1 identical over 9 bases. The CDR3 loop spans 17 amino acids. Trimming removed 5 bases from V and 2 bases from J; junction bases left unmatched: 10. Per germline, CDR1 MNHEY and CDR2 SVGEGT. CDR3 sequence: CASSKGQGSLGNQPQHF. CDR3 sequence (DNA): TGTGCCAGCAGTAAGGGACAGGGAAGTCTTGGCAATCAGCCCCAGCATTTT.

The gene calls are TRBV11-2 and TRBJ2-1; no clear D. The CDR3 has 14 residues. The germline CDR1 and CDR2 sequences are SGHAT and FQNNGV. V lost 4 bases, J lost 1 base, and 8 bases lay in between. The CDR3 DNA sequence: TGTGCCAGCAGCTCCTTATTTTCCTACAATGAGCAGTTCTTC. Protein: CASSSLFSYNEQFF.

The chain links TRBV20-1 to TRBJ2-7; D is perhaps TRBD1 (6 bases). The ends were cut back, 3 bases at V and 2 bases at J, with 20 bases in the middle. The CDR3 covers 16 residues. The germline CDR1 and CDR2 sequences are DFQATT and SNEGSKA (reference sequence). The CDR3 DNA sequence: TGCAGTGCTAGGGCCCGACAGGCCCTCTACCCCTACGAGCAGTACTTC. Translated, it gives CSARARQALYPYEQYF.

V and J are TRBV9 and TRBJ2-3; D call uncertain. Trimming removed 2 bases at V and 2 bases at J, with 9 bases between. CDR3 size: 14 residues. Germline V lookup: CDR1 SGDLS, CDR2 YYNGEE. The CDR3 protein is CASSVEFNTDTQYF. The CDR3 bases are TGTGCCAGCAGCGTGGAATTTAACACAGATACGCAGTATTTT.

A remark on this clonotype: This may arise from a read error, as a much more abundant clone is one base away. The chain recombines TRBV9 with TRBJ2-3; TRBD2 matches 10 bases. Germline CDR1 SGDLS, CDR2 YYNGEE. CDR3 length equals 16 residues. The CDR3 DNA is TGTGCCAGCAGCGTTTGGACTAGCGGATTAACAGATACGCGGTATTTT. Translated, it gives CASSVWTSGLTDTRYF.

The chain joins TRBV19 to TRBJ2-4; TRBD2 is a possible D gene (6 bases). V was trimmed by 5 bases and J by 3 bases, leaving 17 bases between them. The CDR3 runs 16 residues. The germline gives CDR1 LNHDA, CDR2 SQIVND (reference sequence). The CDR3, as DNA: TGTGCCAGTAGTGCCGGGGGAAGGTCAGGCAAAAACATTCAGTACTTC. Protein sequence: CASSAGGRSGKNIQYF.

This clonotype was detected many times. The V and J genes are TRBV29-1 and TRBJ2-3; maybe TRBD1 (5 bases). Germline CDR1 and CDR2: SQVTM and ANQGSEA. The CDR3 runs 13 residues. Trimming stripped 4 bases from V and 1 base from J, with 9 bases between. CDR3 coding DNA: TGCAGCGTTGTGGGCAGGGGCACAGATACGCAGTATTTT. It translates to CSVVGRGTDTQYF.

This clonotype was counted ten times or more. The V and J genes are TRBV28 and TRBJ2-7, with TRBD2 matching 7 bases. The CDR3 covers 14 residues. V dropped 6 bases and J dropped 6; count of bases not matched to a gene: 11. Germline V CDR1 and CDR2: MDHEN, SYDVKM. The CDR3 DNA reads TGTGCCAGCAGCTCCGCGGGGAGGGAGTTCGAGCAGTACTTC. This codes for CASSSAGREFEQYF.

This clonotype was seen at least ten times. The gene calls are TRBV2 and TRBJ1-5; no reliable D call. The V and J ends lost 4 bases and 0 bases respectively, with 13 bases between them. The CDR3 runs to 16 residues. CDR1 is SNHLY, CDR2 FYNNEI, per germline. CDR3 coding DNA: TGTGCCAGCAGTGGGGATTTTGTCTATAGCAATCAGCCCCAGCATTTT. Translated, it gives CASSGDFVYSNQPQHF.

On this clonotype: A much larger clone differs from this one at a single base, so this may be a read error. The V and J genes are TRBV12-3 or TRBV12-4 and TRBJ1-5; 10 nucleotides line up with TRBD1. The V gene end was trimmed by 6 bases and the J gene end by 7 bases; junction bases not matched to a gene: 6. The CDR3 consists of 14 residues. The CDR3 region is CASSRGQGMQPQHF. The CDR3 DNA reads as TGTGCCAGCAGCCGGGGACAGGGGATGCAGCCCCAGCATTTT.

This clonotype was found many times. The V and J genes are TRBV11-2 and TRBJ2-7, with 9 bases matching TRBD1. Germline CDR1 is SGHAT and CDR2 is FQNNGV. Germline trimming cut 3 bases from V and 3 bases from J; bases unmatched to any gene: 3. CDR3 length equals 14 residues. The CDR3 loop is CASSFGTGNYEQYF. DNA of the CDR3: TGTGCCAGCAGCTTTGGGACAGGGAACTACGAGCAGTACTTC.

This clonotype was recorded many times. The CDR3 sequence: CASSYGRAYEQYF. CDR3 DNA sequence: TGTGCCAGCAGTTACGGGAGGGCCTACGAGCAGTACTTC. The rearrangement uses TRBV6-5 and TRBJ2-7; the match to TRBD2 covers 7 bases. J gave up 2 bases and V 2 bases, and 0 bases lay outside the gene matches. This CDR3 has 13 amino acids. CDR1 and CDR2 from the germline V gene are MNHEY and SVGAGI.

This chain links TRBV11-2 with TRBJ2-3; 12 positions agree with TRBD1. This CDR3 contains 16 residues. Germline assignment: CDR1 SGHAT and CDR2 FQNNGV. V trimming: 4 bases; J trimming: 5 bases; junction bases outside the gene matches: 7. Here the CDR3 DNA reads TGTGCCAGCAGCTCACCGGGACAGGGGGCCGGAGATACGCAGTATTTT. Amino acid sequence: CASSSPGQGAGDTQYF.